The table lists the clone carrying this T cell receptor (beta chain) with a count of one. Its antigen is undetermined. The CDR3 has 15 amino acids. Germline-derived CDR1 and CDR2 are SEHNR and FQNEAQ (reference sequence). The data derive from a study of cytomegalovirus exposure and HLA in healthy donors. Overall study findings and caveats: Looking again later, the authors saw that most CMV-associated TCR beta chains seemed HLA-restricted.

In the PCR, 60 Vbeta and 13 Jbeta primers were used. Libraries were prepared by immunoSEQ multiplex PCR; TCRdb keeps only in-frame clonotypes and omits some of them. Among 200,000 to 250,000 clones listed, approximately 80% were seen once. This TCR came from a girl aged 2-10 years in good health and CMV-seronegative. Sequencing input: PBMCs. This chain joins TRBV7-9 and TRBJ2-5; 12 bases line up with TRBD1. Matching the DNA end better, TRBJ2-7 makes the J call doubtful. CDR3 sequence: CASRSEGTGGHEQYF. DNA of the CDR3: TGTGCCAGCAGAAGCGAAGGGACAGGGGGCCACGAGCAGTACTTC.